These T cell receptor beta chains were read from a single sample in a study of T cell repertoires in cytomegalovirus infection. TCRdb re-called the reads with MiXCR, one entry per CDR3 protein. The sample includes 480,000 or so distinct CDR3 sequences, about 11% of them seen just once. The specimen was PBMCs. These receptors came from a human donor in good health (CMV status not recorded). Some clones in this sample may be carry-over from other donors' samples. CDR3s include the opening cysteine and the closing phenylalanine or tryptophan. A D gene is named only where the DNA matches it firmly. Only part of the rows carry a size: once, few, many, or a class if the clone is expanded.

clone_size	cdr3_length	v_call	d_call	j_call	cdr3_aa	cdr3_nt
many	14	TRBV7-2	NA	TRBJ2-7	CASSPTGLQGKQYF	TGTGCCAGCAGCCCTACTGGACTCCAGGGAAAGCAGTACTTC
many	17	TRBV19	TRBD1	TRBJ2-6	CASSWGQGYTGANVLTF	TGTGCCAGTAGTTGGGGACAGGGGTATACTGGGGCCAACGTCCTGACTTTC
NA	13	TRBV20-1	TRBD1	TRBJ2-7	CSAKPGGWWEQYF	TGCAGTGCGAAGCCAGGGGGCTGGTGGGAGCAGTACTTC
few	14	TRBV27	NA	TRBJ1-2	CASSLSGGQGGYTF	TGTGCCAGCAGTTTATCTGGGGGGCAGGGTGGCTACACCTTC
NA	14	TRBV7-9	NA	TRBJ1-2	CASSSDGNFYGYTF	TGTGCCAGCAGCTCGGACGGGAACTTCTATGGCTACACCTTC
many	16	TRBV6-1	NA	TRBJ2-5	CASSEVRRGLEETQYF	TGTGCCAGCAGTGAAGTCCGGCGCGGCCTAGAAGAGACCCAGTACTTC
NA	13	TRBV6-2/TRBV6-3	NA	TRBJ1-5	CASREWSHQPQHF	TGTGCCAGCAGGGAATGGAGCCATCAGCCCCAGCATTTT
many	15	TRBV11-3	NA	TRBJ2-3	CASSLDIGRADTQYF	TGTGCCAGCAGCTTAGATATCGGAAGGGCTGATACGCAGTATTTT
many	13	TRBV5-1	NA	TRBJ2-1	CAKKGLHYNEQFF	TGCGCCAAAAAGGGACTTCACTACAATGAGCAGTTCTTC
many	13	TRBV6-2/TRBV6-3	NA	TRBJ2-7	CASNSGASYEQYF	TGTGCCAGCAACTCAGGGGCCTCCTACGAGCAGTACTTC
many	15	TRBV14	TRBD2	TRBJ2-5	CASSQLAGNQETQYF	TGTGCCAGCAGCCAGTTAGCGGGCAACCAAGAGACCCAGTACTTC
many	16	TRBV10-3	TRBD2	TRBJ2-7	CAISSAGLAKGYEQYF	TGTGCCATCAGTTCTGCGGGACTAGCCAAGGGCTACGAGCAGTACTTC
NA	12	TRBV20-1	NA	TRBJ1-5	CSARVLGQPQHF	TGCAGTGCTAGAGTGTTAGGGCAGCCCCAGCATTTT
many	15	TRBV11-2	NA	TRBJ2-1	CASSPRSAKGDEQFF	TGTGCCAGCAGCCCCAGATCCGCGAAGGGGGATGAGCAGTTCTTC
NA	15	TRBV7-3	TRBD2	TRBJ2-3	CASSLTSGSLNTQYF	TGTGCCAGCAGCTTAACTAGCGGGAGTTTAAATACGCAGTATTTT
many	14	TRBV7-7	TRBD1	TRBJ2-1	CASSQNTGDNEQFF	TGTGCTAGCAGCCAAAACACAGGGGACAATGAGCAGTTCTTC
NA	17	TRBV7-3	TRBD2	TRBJ2-7	CASSSHGLADHSYEQYF	TGTGCCAGCAGCTCACACGGACTAGCGGACCACTCCTACGAGCAGTACTTC
many	14	TRBV3-1	NA	TRBJ1-1	CASSALVGNTEAFF	TGTGCCAGCAGCGCACTAGTAGGCAACACTGAAGCTTTCTTT
NA	12	TRBV7-9	NA	TRBJ2-1	CASSLRSGEQFF	TGTGCCAGCAGCTTGAGGAGTGGTGAGCAGTTCTTC
many	13	TRBV27	NA	TRBJ1-6	CASSFGVSSPLHF	TGTGCCAGCAGTTTTGGTGTGTCTTCACCCCTCCACTTT
few	15	TRBV6-2/TRBV6-3	NA	TRBJ1-4	CASSSPGGINEKLFF	TGTGCCAGCAGTTCTCCCGGGGGGATTAATGAAAAACTGTTTTTT
many	13	TRBV6-1	NA	TRBJ1-5	CASVDYSNQPQHF	TGTGCCAGCGTAGATTATAGCAATCAGCCCCAGCATTTT
few	13	TRBV7-6	NA	TRBJ1-1	CASSSEGSTEAFF	TGTGCCAGCAGCTCGGAGGGGAGTACTGAAGCTTTCTTT
NA	15	TRBV18	TRBD1	TRBJ2-4	CASSPRTGGANIQYF	TGTGCCAGCTCACCTCGGACAGGTGGAGCCAACATTCAGTACTTC
many	13	TRBV5-4	NA	TRBJ2-7	CASSTIVGSEQYF	TGTGCCAGCAGCACCATAGTTGGTTCCGAGCAGTACTTC
many	17	TRBV9	NA	TRBJ2-6	CASSVDGRTSGANVLTF	TGTGCCAGCAGCGTCGACGGCCGGACCTCTGGGGCCAACGTCCTGACTTTC
many	13	TRBV10-3	NA	TRBJ1-2	CALGSPEDYGYTF	TGTGCCCTCGGGTCCCCGGAGGACTATGGCTACACCTTC
many	15	TRBV2	NA	TRBJ2-7	CASRPGGTISYEQYF	TGTGCCAGCAGACCAGGAGGCACAATCTCCTACGAGCAGTACTTC
many	16	TRBV7-8	TRBD2	TRBJ2-7	CASSLGLAAYMGEQYF	TGTGCCAGCAGCTTAGGGCTAGCGGCGTATATGGGCGAGCAGTACTTC
few	16	TRBV5-1	TRBD1	TRBJ2-7	CASSQGGTGGIYEQYF	TGCGCCAGCAGCCAAGGGGGTACAGGGGGCATTTACGAGCAGTACTTC
NA	14	TRBV19	NA	TRBJ1-1	CASSPGGTNTEAFF	TGTGCCAGTAGTCCGGGAGGGACGAACACTGAAGCTTTCTTT
few	13	TRBV19	NA	TRBJ2-6	CASSVTGANVLTF	TGTGCCAGTAGTGTTACTGGGGCCAACGTCCTGACTTTC
NA	14	TRBV29-1	TRBD1	TRBJ2-7	CSVLGQPTSYEQYF	TGCAGCGTTCTGGGACAGCCTACATCCTACGAGCAGTACTTC
NA	12	TRBV29-1	NA	TRBJ1-1	CSVEGSITEAFF	TGCAGCGTTGAAGGCAGCATAACTGAAGCTTTCTTT
many	14	TRBV6-1	TRBD1	TRBJ1-1	CASSSGTVGTEAFF	TGTGCCAGCAGTTCTGGGACAGTCGGCACTGAAGCTTTCTTT
many	15	TRBV5-4	TRBD1	TRBJ1-5	CASSLEQGFSQPQHF	TGTGCCAGCAGCTTGGAACAGGGGTTCAGCCAGCCCCAGCATTTT
NA	15	TRBV7-2	NA	TRBJ2-1	CASSFGSYSYNEQFF	TGTGCCAGCAGCTTCGGGTCCTATAGCTACAATGAGCAGTTCTTC
many	14	TRBV12-3/TRBV12-4	TRBD2	TRBJ2-1	CASSSSGSIYEQFF	TGTGCCAGCAGTTCCAGCGGGAGTATCTATGAGCAGTTCTTC
NA	12	TRBV19	NA	TRBJ2-5	CATSLGRETQYF	TGTGCCACCTCCCTGGGCCGAGAGACCCAGTACTTC
NA	17	TRBV25-1	TRBD1	TRBJ2-1	CASSEPLDRASYNEQFF	TGTGCCAGCAGTGAACCCCTCGACAGGGCTTCCTACAATGAGCAGTTCTTC
NA	18	TRBV4-2	TRBD2	TRBJ2-2	CASSQENSGDANTGELFF	TGTGCCAGCAGCCAAGAGAATAGCGGGGACGCGAACACCGGGGAGCTGTTTTTT
few	16	TRBV20-1	NA	TRBJ2-5	CSARDPGPGPRETQYF	TGCAGTGCTAGAGATCCGGGCCCCGGGCCCCGGGAGACCCAGTACTTC